This T cell receptor (beta chain) was found in a study of cytomegalovirus exposure and HLA in healthy donors. Primers: 60 Vbeta forward and 13 Jbeta reverse. Libraries were prepared by immunoSEQ multiplex PCR; TCRdb keeps only in-frame clonotypes and omits some of them. The sample records 160,000 or so clones, roughly 80% being singletons. The clonotype comes from a man younger than 45 in good health and CMV-seronegative. Sequenced material: PBMCs.

As DNA, the CDR3 is TGTGCCAGCAGTTACACCGACAGGGGGCCCTACGAGCAGTACTTC. It is translated as CASSYTDRGPYEQYF. V is TRBV6-5 and J is TRBJ2-7; 10 bases align to TRBD1. V was pared by 2 bases and J by 2 bases, with 3 bases of the junction left unmatched. CDR3 length equals 15 residues. Looked up from germline, CDR1 is MNHEY and CDR2 is SVGAGI.